The rows below give T cell receptor beta chains drawn from one sample of a study of cytomegalovirus exposure and HLA in healthy donors. The data were produced by immunoSEQ multiplex PCR, yet TCRdb's version contains in-frame clones alone and is incomplete. The table shows around 120,000 clones, with around 60% occurring only once. The sequenced sample consisted of PBMCs. All receptors come from a man aged 30 to 45 in good health and CMV-seropositive. Each CDR3 is given with its conserved first and last residue. The D gene is left open where the match is weak. Expanded clones get a size class; other rows say once, few or many, or leave the size out.

clone_size	v_call	j_call	d_call	cdr3_nt	cdr3_aa
few	TRBV6-1	TRBJ1-1	-	TGTGCCAGCAAGCCAACGGCGCAGGGGAACACTGAAGCTTTCTTT	CASKPTAQGNTEAFF
-	TRBV9	TRBJ2-5	TRBD2	TGTGCCAGCAGCGCAAGCGGGGGTAGGGAGACCCAGTACTTC	CASSASGGRETQYF
-	TRBV6-5	TRBJ1-2	-	TGTGCCAGCAGTTCGACAGCATTCTATGGCTACACCTTC	CASSSTAFYGYTF
few	TRBV5-1	TRBJ1-2	TRBD1	TGCGCCAGCAGCTTGGCGGGGACAGGGGCTGGCTACACCTTC	CASSLAGTGAGYTF
-	TRBV7-9	TRBJ2-3	-	TGTGCCAGCAGTGGACAGTCCACAGATACGCAGTATTTT	CASSGQSTDTQYF
-	TRBV4-2	TRBJ1-6	-	TGTGCCAGCAGCCAGGACCGGGACTATAATTCACCCCTCCACTTT	CASSQDRDYNSPLHF
once	TRBV6-1	TRBJ2-7	TRBD1	TGTGCCAGCAGTGGGGGACAGATCTTTCAATACGAGCAGTACTTC	CASSGGQIFQYEQYF
few	TRBV5-4	TRBJ2-6	-	TGTGCCAGCAGCTTAGGGGTGGGATACGCTGGGGCCAACGTCCTGACTTTC	CASSLGVGYAGANVLTF
-	TRBV7-6	TRBJ1-1	-	TGTGCCAGCAGCCCCTGGGAGTTGAACACTGAAGCTTTCTTT	CASSPWELNTEAFF
few	TRBV6-1	TRBJ1-6	-	TGTGCCAGCAGTGAACAGGGAATCGGTAATTCACCCCTCCACTTT	CASSEQGIGNSPLHF
-	TRBV9	TRBJ2-7	-	TGTGCCAGCAGCGATCGCTCCGGGACCCGGGGGGAGCAGTACTTC	CASSDRSGTRGEQYF
-	TRBV30	TRBJ1-1	-	TGTGCCTTTACCAGGGGCATTGAAGCTTTCTTT	CAFTRGIEAFF
-	TRBV29-1	TRBJ1-2	TRBD1	TGCAGCGTGCCGACAGGGGACTTGGCGGTATATGGCTACACCTTC	CSVPTGDLAVYGYTF
-	TRBV11-1	TRBJ2-7	-	TGTGCCAGCAGCTTAGGATCCTCGACAGTGTCCTACGAGCAGTACTTC	CASSLGSSTVSYEQYF
-	TRBV7-2	TRBJ1-1	-	TGTGCCAGCAGCTTAGATCGGGACACTGAAGCTTTCTTT	CASSLDRDTEAFF
-	TRBV7-9	TRBJ1-2	-	TGTGCCAGCAGCTCCAAGCGGACGCGGGGGAGTGGCTACACCTTC	CASSSKRTRGSGYTF